These 32 T cell receptor beta chains originate from one sample sequenced in a study of blood T cell repertoires in COVID-19. This table comes from immunoSEQ multiplex PCR, and its TCRdb copy is limited to in-frame clones, with some not included. The profile covers 200,000 to 250,000 clones, with around 83% appearing a single time and 8.9% taken by the ten largest. Sequenced material: peripheral blood. These receptors came from a man aged 80 or over with acute or convalescent COVID-19.

The J gene is TRBJ1-5, the V gene TRBV2; D unclear. Looked up from germline, CDR1 is SNHLY and CDR2 is FYNNEI. Trimming shortened V by 6 bases and J by 4 bases, and 7 bases separated the two germline ends. The CDR3 sequence is 12 residues long. The CDR3: CASSRGNQPQHF. The DNA of the CDR3 is TGTGCCAGCAGCCGCGGGAATCAGCCCCAGCATTTT.

The chain recombines TRBV5-3 with TRBJ2-1; 16 bases agree with TRBD2. TRBV5-3 is an ORF, and what it does is uncertain. The CDR3 spans 21 residues. V was pared by 0 bases and J by 2 bases, with 11 bases of the junction left unmatched. Here the CDR3 DNA reads TGTGCCAGAAGCTTGGGTAACGGGACTAGCGGGAGGGTAAGACCCTACAATGAGCAGTTCTTC. Its translation is CARSLGNGTSGRVRPYNEQFF.

The V call is TRBV7-2, the J call TRBJ2-5, with 10 positions matching TRBD1. The CDR3 has 14 amino acids. The germline CDR1 and CDR2 sequences are SGHTA and FQGNSA. The J segment lost 4 bases and the V segment lost 4 bases, leaving 3 bases of the junction unmatched. CDR3 nucleotides: TGTGCCAGCAGCTCAAGACAGGGGGCAGAGACCCAGTACTTC. Protein product: CASSSRQGAETQYF.

The V and J genes are TRBV28 and TRBJ1-1, with D tentatively TRBD1 (6 bases). The germline V gene has CDR1 MDHEN and CDR2 SYDVKM. V lost 5 bases to trimming and J lost 7 bases, with 17 bases between them. The CDR3 is 14 residues long. CDR3 protein: CASSPGGGGLEAFF. The CDR3 nucleotides are TGTGCCAGCAGTCCAGGAGGGGGAGGGCTTGAAGCTTTCTTT. Using reference TRBV28 and TRBJ1-1 for the parts outside the CDR3, the full variable domain is DVKVTQSSRYLVKRTGEKVFLECVQDMDHENMFWYRQDPGLGLRLIYFSYDVKMKEKGDIPEGYSVSREKKERFSLILESASTNQTSMYLCASSPGGGGLEAFFGQGTRLTVV.

This clone was seen just once. V is TRBV7-3 and J is TRBJ2-6; 8 bases line up with TRBD2. Germline CDR1 reads SGHTA; CDR2 reads FQGTGA. This CDR3 is built from 20 residues. V trimming: 5 bases; J trimming: 1 base; junction bases outside the gene matches: 16. The CDR3 protein is CASSPGPRGVDRSGANVLTF. CDR3 DNA sequence: TGTGCCAGCAGCCCTGGCCCGCGGGGGGTCGATAGGTCTGGGGCCAACGTCCTGACTTTC.

J is TRBJ2-7 and V is TRBV19, with a tentative D call TRBD2 (6 bases). CDR3 length: 13 residues. V was pared by 0 bases and J by 9 bases, with 12 bases between. CDR1 is LNHDA and CDR2 is SQIVND in the germline V gene (reference sequence). This chain's CDR3 is CASSIEEGSLQYF. The CDR3 DNA reads as TGTGCCAGTAGTATAGAGGAGGGGAGTTTGCAGTACTTC. The full variable domain, with the rest looked up from reference TRBV19 and TRBJ2-7, is DGGITQSPKYLFRKEGQNVTLSCEQNLNHDAMYWYRQDPGQGLRLIYYSQIVNDFQKGDIAEGYSVSREKKESFPLTVTSAQKNPTAFYLCASSIEEGSLQYFGPGTRLTVT.

The gene calls are TRBV6-4 and TRBJ1-1, with a possible D match to TRBD1 (6 bases). This CDR3 has 14 residues. The V gene's germline CDR1 is MRHNA and CDR2 SNTAGT. V lost 3 bases and J 6 bases, leaving 14 bases between the germline ends. The CDR3 here is CASSEGRGSAEAFF. CDR3 nucleotides: TGTGCCAGCAGTGAGGGAAGGGGGTCCGCTGAAGCTTTCTTT.

The J gene is TRBJ1-6, the V gene TRBV7-9; D is ambiguous. V lost 5 bases to trimming and J lost 7 bases, with 15 bases between them. CDR1 SEHNR and CDR2 FQNEAQ come from the germline V gene (reference sequence). The CDR3 has 15 amino acids. CDR3 amino acids: CASSLSAPGNSPLHF. DNA for the CDR3: TGTGCCAGCAGCCTCTCGGCCCCGGGGAATTCACCCCTCCACTTT.

The J gene is TRBJ2-1, the V gene TRBV11-2; D is uncertain. This CDR3 contains 12 residues. Germline V gene data show CDR1 as SGHAT and CDR2 as FQNNGV. V lost 2 bases, J lost 10 bases, and 9 bases lay in between. CDR3 protein: CASSLISVEQFF. Written as DNA, the CDR3 is TGTGCCAGCAGCTTAATATCCGTGGAGCAGTTCTTC.

V usage is TRBV3-1 (or the pseudogene TRBV3-2) and J usage is TRBJ1-1; D call uncertain. The germline V and J ends were trimmed by 2 bases and 4 bases, with 11 bases remaining between them. This CDR3 spans 14 amino acids. From germline, CDR1 is LGHDT and CDR2 YNNKEL (reference sequence). For the CDR3, the DNA is TGTGCCAGCAGCCAAATGAGAGGGCGCACTGAAGCTTTCTTT. It translates to CASSQMRGRTEAFF.

This sequence joins TRBV18 and TRBJ1-2; 8 positions match TRBD1. Germline assignment: CDR1 KGHSH and CDR2 LQKENI. This CDR3 has 13 residues. V gave up 5 bases and J gave up 6 bases; unmatched junction bases: 5. The chain's CDR3 is CASSGGQVDGYTF. CDR3 DNA sequence: TGTGCCAGCTCAGGGGGACAGGTGGATGGCTACACCTTC. The variable domain in full, completed from reference TRBV18 and TRBJ1-2, reads NAGVMQNPRHLVRRRGQEARLRCSPMKGHSHVYWYRQLPEEGLKFMVYLQKENIIDESGMPKERFSAEFPKEGPSILRIQQVVRGDSAAYFCASSGGQVDGYTFGSGTRLTVV.

The CDR3 bases are TGTGCCAGCAGTGCGGGACAGTCGCCTACCTACGAGCAGTACTTC. Translating gives CASSAGQSPTYEQYF. The chain uses TRBV25-1 and TRBJ2-7; 7 nucleotides align to TRBD1. V shed 4 bases, J shed 2 bases, and the junction held 8 bases outside the gene matches. The CDR3 consists of 15 residues. Per germline, CDR1 MGHDK and CDR2 SYGVNS.

The V gene is TRBV5-1, the J gene TRBJ1-1; 9 bases map to TRBD1. This CDR3 spans 15 amino acids. J lost 3 bases, V lost 4 bases, and 7 bases had no gene match. Germline V lookup: CDR1 SGHRS, CDR2 YFSETQ. In DNA form, the CDR3 reads TGCGCCAGCAGCGCCGGACAGGGGTATTACACTGAAGCTTTCTTT. It specifies CASSAGQGYYTEAFF.

The rearrangement uses TRBV2 and TRBJ2-4; no clear D gene. V was shortened by 6 bases and J by 7 bases, with 10 bases between the two germline ends. This CDR3 has 12 residues. Germline assignment: CDR1 SNHLY and CDR2 FYNNEI. CDR3 protein: CASRPPGNIQYF. The CDR3 DNA reads as TGTGCCAGCAGGCCCCCCGGGAACATTCAGTACTTC.

The chain recombines TRBV27 with TRBJ2-7, with D tentatively TRBD1 (6 bases). V was cut by 2 bases and J by 5 bases, with 10 bases left in between. CDR1 is MNHEY and CDR2 is SMNVEV in the germline V gene (reference sequence). This CDR3 region has 13 residues. This CDR3 is CASSLQGLNEQYF. The CDR3, as DNA: TGTGCCAGCAGTTTACAGGGGCTAAACGAGCAGTACTTC.

The V call is TRBV2, the J call TRBJ1-2, with D possibly being TRBD1 (6 bases). The germline V and J ends were trimmed by 6 bases and 1 base, with 12 bases remaining between them. CDR1 is SNHLY, CDR2 FYNNEI, per germline. The CDR3 has 14 residues. This CDR3 reads CASRLQGINYGYTF. The DNA for the CDR3 is TGTGCCAGCAGGTTGCAGGGGATTAACTATGGCTACACCTTC.

The chain carries TRBV27 and TRBJ2-3; D call uncertain. This CDR3 is built from 16 residues. Germline lookup yields CDR1 MNHEY and CDR2 SMNVEV (reference sequence). V dropped 0 bases and J dropped 0 bases, with 10 bases sitting between them. The CDR3 region is CASSLSRLPSTDTQYF. CDR3 in DNA: TGTGCCAGCAGTTTATCGAGACTCCCTAGCACAGATACGCAGTATTTT.

This sequence joins TRBV2 and TRBJ2-3, with 8 nucleotides matching TRBD2. The CDR3 runs 14 residues. J was trimmed by 4 bases and V by 11 bases; bases with no gene match: 11. CDR1 is SNHLY, CDR2 FYNNEI, per germline. The CDR3 protein is CAAKSAGGSDTQYF. The DNA of the CDR3 is TGTGCCGCGAAGTCGGCGGGGGGATCAGATACGCAGTATTTT.

The chain carries TRBV14 and TRBJ2-5, with 11 bases lining up with TRBD2. The V segment lost 1 base and the J segment 5 bases; nucleotides outside the gene matches: 6. Germline CDR1 reads SGHDN; CDR2 reads FVKESK. The CDR3 runs 16 residues. The CDR3 DNA reads as TGTGCCAGCAGCCAAGGAACTAGCGGGAGTTATGAGACCCAGTACTTC. Translating gives CASSQGTSGSYETQYF.

The CDR3 here is CASTPGQGARGYTF. The CDR3 nucleotides are TGTGCCAGTACCCCGGGACAGGGGGCGCGAGGCTACACCTTC. The chain uses TRBV19 and TRBJ1-2, with TRBD1 identical over 12 bases. The CDR3 length is 14 residues. Germline assignment: CDR1 LNHDA and CDR2 SQIVND (reference sequence). V shed 7 bases and J 8 bases; nucleotides not matched to a gene: 8.

J is TRBJ1-2 and V is TRBV7-8; no clear D gene. Germline CDR1 is SGHVS and CDR2 is FQNEAQ. V lost 4 bases to trimming and J lost 2 bases, with 8 bases between them. The CDR3 totals 13 residues. In DNA, the CDR3 is TGTGCCAGCAGCTCGAGGGTGAACTATGGCTACACCTTC. Its translation: CASSSRVNYGYTF. Using reference TRBV7-8 and TRBJ1-2 for the parts outside the CDR3, the full variable domain is GAGVSQSPRYKVAKRGQDVALRCDPISGHVSLFWYQQALGQGPEFLTYFQNEAQLDKSGLPSDRFFAERPEGSVSTLKIQRTQQEDSAVYLCASSSRVNYGYTFGSGTRLTVV.

In nucleotides, the CDR3 is TGTGCCAGCAGGGGCCCTGGAACGACTAGCGGAAACACCGGGGAGCTGTTTTTT. This sequence encodes CASRGPGTTSGNTGELFF. This chain joins TRBV9 and TRBJ2-2; 9 bases are a match to TRBD2. V was pared by 5 bases and J by 2 bases, with 13 bases of the junction left unmatched. The length of the CDR3 is 18 residues. Germline V gene lookup returns CDR1 SGDLS and CDR2 YYNGEE.

The chain couples TRBV18 to TRBJ2-5; 7 nucleotides line up with TRBD1. The germline gives CDR1 KGHSH, CDR2 LQKENI. This CDR3 spans 14 amino acids. Trimming took 3 bases from V and 2 from J; bases not matched to a gene: 3. DNA of the CDR3: TGTGCCAGCTCACCGGGACAGCTACAAGAGACCCAGTACTTC. Translated: CASSPGQLQETQYF. Using reference TRBV18 and TRBJ2-5 for the parts outside the CDR3, the full variable domain is NAGVMQNPRHLVRRRGQEARLRCSPMKGHSHVYWYRQLPEEGLKFMVYLQKENIIDESGMPKERFSAEFPKEGPSILRIQQVVRGDSAAYFCASSPGQLQETQYFGPGTRLLVL.

The rearrangement joins TRBV18 to TRBJ1-1; perhaps TRBD1 as D (6 bases). Germline assignment: CDR1 KGHSH and CDR2 LQKENI. The V and J ends lost 0 bases and 4 bases respectively, with 15 bases between them. CDR3 size: 16 residues. The CDR3 loop is CASSPPGHTIITEAFF. As DNA, the CDR3 is TGTGCCAGCTCACCACCGGGACACACAATCATCACTGAAGCTTTCTTT.

This clone was seen a few times. The chain has TRBV20-1 and TRBJ1-5; D may be TRBD1 (6 bases). Trimming removed 3 bases at V and 4 bases at J, with 10 bases between. Germline assignment: CDR1 DFQATT and CDR2 SNEGSKA (reference sequence). The CDR3 is 13 amino acids. The CDR3 spells CSASGQRNQPQHF. CDR3 DNA sequence: TGCAGTGCTAGTGGACAGAGGAATCAGCCCCAGCATTTT.

This rearrangement joins TRBV5-1 to TRBJ1-2; a possible D gene is TRBD1 (5 bases). CDR1 and CDR2 (germline): SGHRS, YFSETQ. The CDR3 contains 13 residues. The germline V and J ends were trimmed by 2 bases and 4 bases, with 9 bases remaining between them. The CDR3 sequence: CASSFDSLYGYTF. CDR3 in DNA: TGCGCCAGCAGCTTCGACAGCCTCTATGGCTACACCTTC.

The CDR3 sequence is CASSPELSGNNEQFF. CDR3 nucleotide sequence: TGTGCCAGCTCACCGGAACTCTCGGGGAACAATGAGCAGTTCTTC. This chain links TRBV18 with TRBJ2-1; tentative D call: TRBD2 (5 bases). The CDR3 loop spans 15 amino acids. The germline CDR1 and CDR2 sequences are KGHSH and LQKENI. The V and J ends lost 3 bases and 5 bases respectively, with 14 bases between them. Together with reference TRBV18 and TRBJ2-1, the CDR3 gives the full variable domain: NAGVMQNPRHLVRRRGQEARLRCSPMKGHSHVYWYRQLPEEGLKFMVYLQKENIIDESGMPKERFSAEFPKEGPSILRIQQVVRGDSAAYFCASSPELSGNNEQFFGPGTRLTVL.

The chain uses TRBV23-1 and TRBJ1-5; a weak D match, TRBD1 (6 bases). TRBV23-1 has ORF status, its function being uncertain. This CDR3 has 16 amino acids. V lost 1 base to trimming and J lost 4 bases, with 14 bases between them. The CDR3 region is CASSQLGTNLNQPQHF. The CDR3 DNA reads as TGCGCCAGCAGTCAATTGGGGACAAACCTAAATCAGCCCCAGCATTTT.

In regard to this clone: Its ends do not fully match the called genes, so a read error is possible. The gene calls are TRBV18 and TRBJ2-7; 9 nucleotides align to TRBD1. In germline, CDR1 is KGHSH, CDR2 LQKENI. CDR3 length: 15 amino acids. Written as DNA, the CDR3 is TGTGCCAGCTCACCCAAGCCGGGACAGGGAATGTCGAGGCACTTC. It specifies CASSPKPGQGMSRHF.

A few counts support this clone. This rearrangement joins TRBV5-4 to TRBJ2-7, with 7 positions matching TRBD1. J gave up 1 base and V 4 bases, and 2 bases lay outside the gene matches. Looked up from germline, CDR1 is SGHNT and CDR2 is YYREEE (reference sequence). The CDR3 consists of 13 residues. As DNA, the CDR3 is TGTGCCAGCAGCCGGACAGGATCCTACGAGCAGTACTTC. Protein product: CASSRTGSYEQYF. Using reference TRBV5-4 and TRBJ2-7 for the parts outside the CDR3, the full variable domain is ETGVTQSPTHLIKTRGQQVTLRCSSQSGHNTVSWYQQALGQGPQFIFQYYREEENGRGNFPPRFSGLQFPNYSSELNVNALELDDSALYLCASSRTGSYEQYFGPGTRLTVT.

The genes are TRBV12-3 or TRBV12-4 and TRBJ1-2; no definite D call. The V end lost 3 bases, the J end lost 1 base, and 6 bases lay between the germline ends. The CDR3 contains 13 residues. CDR3 residues: CASSLAGNYGYTF. In DNA form, the CDR3 reads TGTGCCAGCAGTTTGGCGGGTAACTATGGCTACACCTTC.

The J gene is TRBJ1-6, the V gene TRBV6-5; D uncertain. The V gene's germline CDR1 is MNHEY and CDR2 SVGAGI. Trimming cost V 4 bases and J 10 bases, with 11 bases left between them. This CDR3 is built from 13 residues. The CDR3 is CASSSTGSSPLHF. The CDR3 DNA follows: TGTGCCAGCAGTTCCACCGGTAGCTCACCCCTCCACTTT.